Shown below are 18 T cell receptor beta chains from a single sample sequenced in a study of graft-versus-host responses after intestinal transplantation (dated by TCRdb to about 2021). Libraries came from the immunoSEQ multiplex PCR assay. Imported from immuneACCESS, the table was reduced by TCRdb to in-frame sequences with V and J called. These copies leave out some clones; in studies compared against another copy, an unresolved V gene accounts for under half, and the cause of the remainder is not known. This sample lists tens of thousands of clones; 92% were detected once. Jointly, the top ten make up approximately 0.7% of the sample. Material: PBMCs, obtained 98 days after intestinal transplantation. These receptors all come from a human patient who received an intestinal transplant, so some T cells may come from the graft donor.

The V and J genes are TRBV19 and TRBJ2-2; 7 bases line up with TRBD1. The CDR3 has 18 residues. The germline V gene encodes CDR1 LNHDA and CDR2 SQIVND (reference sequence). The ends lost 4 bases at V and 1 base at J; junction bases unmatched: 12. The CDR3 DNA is TGTGCCAGTAGTACACGACAGGGTCGTCAATTGAACACCGGGGAGCTGTTTTTT. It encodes CASSTRQGRQLNTGELFF.

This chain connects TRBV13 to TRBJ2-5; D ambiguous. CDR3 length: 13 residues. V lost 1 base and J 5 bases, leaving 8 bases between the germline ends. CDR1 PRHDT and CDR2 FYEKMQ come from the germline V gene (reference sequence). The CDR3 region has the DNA TGTGCCAGCAGCTTAGTCGGAGACGAGACCCAGTACTTC. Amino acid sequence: CASSLVGDETQYF.

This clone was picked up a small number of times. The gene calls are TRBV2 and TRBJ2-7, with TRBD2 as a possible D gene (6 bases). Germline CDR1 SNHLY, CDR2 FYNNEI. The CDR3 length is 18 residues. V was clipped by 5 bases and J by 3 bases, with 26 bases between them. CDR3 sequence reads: CASSPTPMGTPGDYEQYF. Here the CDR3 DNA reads TGTGCCAGCAGTCCTACCCCCATGGGAACTCCGGGGGACTACGAGCAGTACTTC.

CDR3 in DNA: TGTGCCGGGGGCACTAGCGGCTACAATGAGCAGTTCTTC. It translates to CAGGTSGYNEQFF. The V and J genes are TRBV30 and TRBJ2-1; 8 bases are a match to TRBD2. The CDR3 consists of 13 residues. Trimming cost V 8 bases and J 3 bases; bases outside gene matches: 6. The germline gives CDR1 GTSNPN, CDR2 SVGIG (reference sequence).

The CDR3 region is CSAAPASPYEQYF. DNA of the CDR3: TGCAGCGCCGCTCCTGCTTCTCCCTACGAGCAGTACTTC. V usage is TRBV29-1 and J usage is TRBJ2-7; no clear D. V was trimmed by 7 bases and J by 2 bases, leaving 15 bases between them. The CDR3 covers 13 residues. Germline loops: CDR1 SQVTM, CDR2 ANQGSEA.

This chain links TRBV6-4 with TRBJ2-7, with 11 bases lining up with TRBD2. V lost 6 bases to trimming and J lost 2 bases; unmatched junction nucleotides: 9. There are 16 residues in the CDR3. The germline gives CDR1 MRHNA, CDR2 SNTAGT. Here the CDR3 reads CASRLAGGPITYEQYF. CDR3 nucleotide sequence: TGTGCCAGCAGATTAGCGGGAGGGCCAATAACCTACGAGCAGTACTTC.

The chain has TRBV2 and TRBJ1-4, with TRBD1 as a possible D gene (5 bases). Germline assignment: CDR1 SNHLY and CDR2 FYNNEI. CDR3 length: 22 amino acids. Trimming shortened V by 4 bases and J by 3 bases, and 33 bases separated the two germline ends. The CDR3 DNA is TGTGCCAGCAGTGGAGAGGCCGGGACCGCCCACTATCGCCAGGGAGCTAATGAAAAACTGTTTTTT. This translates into CASSGEAGTAHYRQGANEKLFF.

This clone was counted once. DNA of the CDR3: TGCGCCAGCAGCTGGACAGGGGGGAACACCGGGGAGCTGTTTTTT. Residues: CASSWTGGNTGELFF. The chain links TRBV5-1 to TRBJ2-2, with TRBD1 matching over 10 bases. CDR3 size: 15 residues. CDR1 SGHRS and CDR2 YFSETQ come from the germline V gene. The V and J ends lost 3 bases and 1 base, in that order; junction bases with no gene match: 0.

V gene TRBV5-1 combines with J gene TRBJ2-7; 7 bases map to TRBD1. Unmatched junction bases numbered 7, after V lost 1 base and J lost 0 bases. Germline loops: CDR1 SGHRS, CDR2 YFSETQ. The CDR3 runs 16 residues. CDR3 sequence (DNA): TGCGCCAGCAGCTTGTTTTCGAGGGGGCTCTCCTACGAGCAGTACTTC. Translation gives CASSLFSRGLSYEQYF.

This CDR3 is CASSLDRDITDTQYF. The CDR3 DNA reads TGTGCCAGCAGCTTAGACAGGGATATCACAGATACGCAGTATTTT. The gene calls are TRBV11-2 and TRBJ2-3; D may be TRBD1 (5 bases). This CDR3 spans 15 amino acids. Germline CDR1 reads SGHAT; CDR2 reads FQNNGV. Trimming left V 0 bases short and J 2 bases short, with 9 bases between.

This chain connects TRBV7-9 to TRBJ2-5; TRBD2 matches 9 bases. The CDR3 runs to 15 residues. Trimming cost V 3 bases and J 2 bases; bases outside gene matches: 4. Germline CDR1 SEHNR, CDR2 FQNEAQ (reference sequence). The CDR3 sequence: CASSFGTSKQETQYF. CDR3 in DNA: TGTGCCAGCAGCTTTGGGACTAGCAAACAAGAGACCCAGTACTTC.

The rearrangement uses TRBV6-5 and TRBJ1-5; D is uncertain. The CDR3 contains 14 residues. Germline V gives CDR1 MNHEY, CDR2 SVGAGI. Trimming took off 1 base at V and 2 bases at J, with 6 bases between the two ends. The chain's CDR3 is CASSYFAGNQPQHF. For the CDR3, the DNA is TGTGCCAGCAGTTACTTTGCGGGCAATCAGCCCCAGCATTTT.

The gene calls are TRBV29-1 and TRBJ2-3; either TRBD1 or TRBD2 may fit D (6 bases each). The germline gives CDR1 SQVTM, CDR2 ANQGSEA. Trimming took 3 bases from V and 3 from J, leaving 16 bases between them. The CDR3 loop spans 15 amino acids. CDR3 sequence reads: CSVESGAMGTDTQYF. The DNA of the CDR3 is TGCAGCGTTGAGTCGGGGGCGATGGGTACAGATACGCAGTATTTT.

The CDR3 sequence: CASDGTPGRNTIYF. Written as DNA, the CDR3 is TGTGCCAGCGATGGAACTCCTGGCCGAAACACCATATATTTT. This chain links TRBV7-9 with TRBJ1-3; D not resolved. V was clipped by 8 bases and J by 5 bases, with 16 bases between them. CDR3 length: 14 amino acids. CDR1 and CDR2 from the germline V gene are SEHNR and FQNEAQ (reference sequence).

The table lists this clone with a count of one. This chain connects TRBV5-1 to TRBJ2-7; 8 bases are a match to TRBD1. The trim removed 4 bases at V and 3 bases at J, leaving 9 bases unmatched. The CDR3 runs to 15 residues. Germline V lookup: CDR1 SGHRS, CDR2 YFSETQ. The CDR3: CASSVGQGLNYEQYF. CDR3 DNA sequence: TGCGCCAGCAGCGTCGGACAGGGTCTAAACTACGAGCAGTACTTC. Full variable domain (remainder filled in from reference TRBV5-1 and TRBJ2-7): KAGVTQTPRYLIKTRGQQVTLSCSPISGHRSVSWYQQTPGQGLQFLFEYFSETQRNKGNFPGRFSGRQFSNSRSEMNVSTLELGDSALYLCASSVGQGLNYEQYFGPGTRLTVT.

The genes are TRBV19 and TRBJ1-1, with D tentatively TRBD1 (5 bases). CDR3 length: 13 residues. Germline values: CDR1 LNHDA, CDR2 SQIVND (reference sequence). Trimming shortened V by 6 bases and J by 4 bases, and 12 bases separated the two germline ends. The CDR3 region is CASSRGTLTEAFF. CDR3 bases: TGTGCCAGTAGCCGGGGGACCCTCACTGAAGCTTTCTTT.

For the CDR3, the DNA is TGCAGCGTTGTAGGGTCGAACACTGAAGCTTTCTTT. Its protein is CSVVGSNTEAFF. V is TRBV29-1 and J is TRBJ1-1, with D unresolved. The CDR3 is 12 amino acids. CDR1 is SQVTM, CDR2 ANQGSEA, per germline. Trimming pared 4 bases from V and 1 base from J, leaving 7 bases between.

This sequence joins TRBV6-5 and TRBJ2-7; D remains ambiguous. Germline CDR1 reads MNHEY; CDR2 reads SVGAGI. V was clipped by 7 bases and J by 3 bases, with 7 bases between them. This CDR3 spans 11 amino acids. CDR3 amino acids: CASTRDYEQYF. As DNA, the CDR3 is TGTGCCAGCACTAGGGACTACGAGCAGTACTTC.